This TCR beta chain was observed in a study of early T cells in non-severe SARS-CoV-2 infection. The table lists this clonotype with many counts. There are 16 residues in the CDR3. Germline CDR1 reads SGHRS; CDR2 reads YFSETQ. Trimming removed 0 bases at V and 0 bases at J, with 10 bases between. Individually, cDNA molecules had unique molecular identifiers attached to them. TCRdb independently ran MiXCR on the 5' RACE reads; one entry per CDR3 protein. The sample has tens of thousands of distinct CDR3 sequences; about 6% are singletons. The rearrangement joins TRBV5-1 to TRBJ1-3, with D uncertain. The specimen was whole blood, collected at baseline. This clonotype was obtained from an adult who was a healthcare worker with PCR-confirmed SARS-CoV-2 infection or an uninfected control (not recorded which). CDR3 sequence: CASSLGSASSGNTIYF. CDR3 bases: TGCGCCAGCAGCTTGGGGTCGGCAAGCTCTGGAAACACCATATATTTT.